The entry below gives a single T cell receptor (beta chain) sequence along with its context. Its target is not known. Patients between 18 and 65 years old had hyperthyroidism, newly diagnosed and lasting under 2 months. These data originate in a study of T cells in Graves' hyperthyroidism and ophthalmopathy. Whole-study results and caveats: Ophthalmopathy onset followed model prediction by a median about 6.5 months. Most expanded thyroid clonotypes above 0.001 recurred in blood.

RNA transcripts yielded amplified TCR beta CDR3 regions. Primed by the HTBI set, a first-round RT-PCR was run on the TCR CDR3. TCRdb fed the multiplex PCR reads into MiXCR, producing one record per CDR3 protein. The sample shows around 580,000 distinct CDR3 sequences, 40% to 55% of them seen only once. There are 13 residues in the CDR3. Germline trimming cut 7 bases from V and 11 bases from J; bases unmatched to any gene: 10. Germline CDR1 is DFQATT and CDR2 is SNEGSKA (reference sequence). The TCR comes from a woman in her late teens or twenties with Graves' hyperthyroidism. This sequence joins TRBV20-1 and TRBJ2-3, with 12 bases aligning to TRBD2. The sequenced material came from peripheral blood or thyroid tissue (not recorded which). The CDR3 region has the DNA TGCAGTGTTCCGACTAGCGGGAGTGATGAGCAGTATTTT. Residues: CSVPTSGSDEQYF.